The clone carrying this T cell receptor (beta chain) was counted ten times or more. No antigen is known for it. HTBI primers from iRepertoire and Arm-PCR of CDR3 regions yielded the TCR beta libraries. TCRdb independently ran MiXCR on the multiplex PCR reads; one entry per CDR3 protein. The repertoire includes almost 450,000 distinct CDR3 sequences, about 15% of them detected once, and around a tenth sits in the top ten. These data come from a study of regulatory T cells in long-lasting Graves disease. Study results and limitations: Newly diagnosed Graves' patients had higher TCR diversity than persistent ones.

Documented time point: newly diagnosed GD, antithyroid drugs for less than 3 months. The TCR library used RNA extracted from PBMCs. These data also featured in a second study, about T cells in Graves' hyperthyroidism and ophthalmopathy. That source reports: HTBI primers were used for first-round RT-PCR of the TCR CDR3. Most thyroid clonotypes expanded above 0.001 appeared in blood too.

This sequence originates from a woman in her 30s with Graves disease. The starting material was peripheral blood mononuclear cells (PBMCs), obtained at new diagnosis, from a patient treated with antithyroid drugs.

The DNA of the CDR3 is TGTGCCAGCAGCTTGAACACGGGACAGAGCTCCTACGAGCAGTACTTC. Translated, it gives CASSLNTGQSSYEQYF. The genes are TRBV11-2 and TRBJ2-7; 7 positions match TRBD1. The CDR3 has 16 amino acids. Trimming cost V 3 bases and J 0 bases; bases outside gene matches: 8. CDR1 and CDR2 from the germline V gene are SGHAT and FQNNGV.